What follows are 28 T cell receptor beta chains derived from one specimen sequenced in a study of blood T cell repertoires in COVID-19. Profiling relied on immunoSEQ multiplex PCR, and the TCRdb table lists in-frame clones only, not all of them. The sample has around 310,000 clones, 89% seen once. The specimen sequenced was peripheral blood. The receptors were sampled from a woman aged 60 to 75 with acute or convalescent COVID-19.

To note about this clone: At one end, the junction sequence differs from germline, possibly due to a read error. The chain employs TRBV10-3 and TRBJ2-3, with 8 bases matching TRBD2. Germline V CDR1 and CDR2: ENHRY, SYGVKD. The CDR3 is 17 amino acids. Here the CDR3 DNA reads TGTGCCACCAGTACACGATCCGGTAGCGGGATCACAGATACGCAGTATTTT. As protein: CATSTRSGSGITDTQYF.

The gene calls are TRBV7-9 and TRBJ1-1; maybe TRBD1 (5 bases). This CDR3 is built from 14 residues. V was pared by 6 bases and J by 1 base, with 12 bases between. Germline CDR1 SEHNR, CDR2 FQNEAQ (reference sequence). In DNA, the CDR3 is TGTGCCAGCAGACCGGACACAAAGAACACTGAAGCTTTCTTT. Protein: CASRPDTKNTEAFF. The entire variable domain, with the rest obtained from reference TRBV7-9 and TRBJ1-1, is as follows: DTGVSQNPRHKITKRGQNVTFRCDPISEHNRLYWYRQTLGQGPEFLTYFQNEAQLEKSRLLSDRFSAERPKGSFSTLEIQRTEQGDSAMYLCASRPDTKNTEAFFGQGTRLTVV.

V is TRBV19 and J is TRBJ1-5, with a weak D call TRBD1 (5 bases). V gave up 8 bases and J gave up 1 base, with 12 bases separating them. CDR1 is LNHDA, CDR2 SQIVND, per germline (reference sequence). This CDR3 contains 14 residues. The CDR3 spells CASAGGASNQPQHF. As DNA, the CDR3 is TGTGCCAGTGCTGGCGGGGCCAGCAATCAGCCCCAGCATTTT.

J is TRBJ1-1 and V is TRBV6-5; 8 positions agree with TRBD1. This CDR3 spans 15 amino acids. Germline V gene data show CDR1 as MNHEY and CDR2 as SVGAGI. The junction had 7 bases not matched to a gene; V was cut back by 6 bases and J by 1 base. The CDR3 region has the DNA TGTGCCAGCAGATTCCGGACAGGGTCGAACACTGAAGCTTTCTTT. The encoded protein is CASRFRTGSNTEAFF.

V gene TRBV4-1 combines with J gene TRBJ1-4, with D maybe TRBD1 (5 bases). There are 16 residues in the CDR3. Deletions cut 1 base from V and 3 bases from J, with 12 bases between. Germline V gene lookup returns CDR1 MGHRA and CDR2 YSYEKL. CDR3 bases: TGCGCCAGCAGCCAAGGGGACTCTCCAGCTAATGAAAAACTGTTTTTT. It specifies CASSQGDSPANEKLFF.

The genes are TRBV28 and TRBJ1-2, with 9 bases lining up with TRBD1. CDR1 is MDHEN and CDR2 is SYDVKM in the germline V gene. This CDR3 has 14 residues. J was trimmed by 8 bases and V by 7 bases; bases with no gene match: 11. The CDR3 DNA follows: TGTGCCAGCATCCAGGGCGGGACAGGGATAGGCTACACCTTC. Translated: CASIQGGTGIGYTF.

V is TRBV6-5 and J is TRBJ2-2, with a possible D match to TRBD1 (5 bases). Germline CDR1 is MNHEY and CDR2 is SVGAGI. The CDR3 contains 15 residues. Trimming stripped 2 bases from V and 6 bases from J, with 13 bases between. CDR3 protein: CASSYLDILPGELFF. CDR3 coding DNA: TGTGCCAGCAGTTACCTGGACATCCTACCCGGGGAGCTGTTTTTT.

In its sample, this clone was seen once. V and J are TRBV5-5 and TRBJ2-7, with TRBD2 as a possible D gene (6 bases). Trimming shortened V by 3 bases and J by 1 base, and 11 bases separated the two germline ends. The germline CDR1 and CDR2 sequences are SGHKS and YYEKEE (reference sequence). This CDR3 is built from 14 residues. The CDR3 DNA reads TGTGCCAGCAGCTGGGGACTTCGGTCCTACGAGCAGTACTTC. Translating gives CASSWGLRSYEQYF. Full variable domain (remainder filled in from reference TRBV5-5 and TRBJ2-7): DAGVTQSPTHLIKTRGQQVTLRCSPISGHKSVSWYQQVLGQGPQFIFQYYEKEERGRGNFPDRFSARQFPNYSSELNVNALLLGDSALYLCASSWGLRSYEQYFGPGTRLTVT.

The chain uses TRBV5-1 and TRBJ1-2; weak D call: TRBD1 (6 bases). Germline CDR1 and CDR2: SGHRS and YFSETQ. This CDR3 spans 13 amino acids. Trimming cost V 4 bases and J 4 bases, with 11 bases left between them. The CDR3 DNA sequence: TGCGCCAGCAGCGTGACAGGCTCCTATGGCTACACCTTC. It specifies CASSVTGSYGYTF.

The chain recombines TRBV11-2 with TRBJ2-5, with a tentative D call TRBD2 (5 bases). V gave up 3 bases and J gave up 3 bases, with 8 bases separating them. The CDR3 length is 13 residues. Per the germline V gene, CDR1 is SGHAT and CDR2 is FQNNGV. The CDR3 loop reads CASSFYGEETQYF. Written as DNA, the CDR3 is TGTGCCAGCAGCTTTTACGGGGAAGAGACCCAGTACTTC.

V usage is TRBV9 and J usage is TRBJ1-5; TRBD1 agrees at 7 bases. Germline V gene data show CDR1 as SGDLS and CDR2 as YYNGEE. The CDR3 spans 15 residues. V lost 10 bases, J lost 0 bases, and 10 bases stayed unmatched. Here the CDR3 DNA reads TGTGCCTCCCGGAAGAGACAGGGTAGCAATCAGCCCCAGCATTTT. This codes for CASRKRQGSNQPQHF. The full variable domain, in which reference TRBV9 and TRBJ1-5 provide the parts outside the CDR3, is DSGVTQTPKHLITATGQRVTLRCSPRSGDLSVYWYQQSLDQGLQFLIQYYNGEERAKGNILERFSAQQFPDLHSELNLSSLELGDSALYFCASRKRQGSNQPQHFGDGTRLSIL.

The rearrangement links TRBV5-4 to TRBJ2-7; unclear D gene. Trimming removed 0 bases from V and 4 bases from J, with 11 bases in between. The CDR3 is made up of 14 amino acids. Germline V gene lookup returns CDR1 SGHNT and CDR2 YYREEE (reference sequence). The CDR3 spells CASSLDGRSYEQYF. CDR3 nucleotide sequence: TGTGCCAGCAGCTTGGATGGCAGATCATACGAGCAGTACTTC.

V gene TRBV11-2 combines with J gene TRBJ1-1, with D perhaps TRBD1 (6 bases). The V gene's germline CDR1 is SGHAT and CDR2 FQNNGV. Trimming removed 0 bases at V and 1 base at J, with 9 bases between. The CDR3 spans 15 residues. In nucleotides, the CDR3 is TGTGCCAGCAGCTTAGAAGGGACACAGAACACTGAAGCTTTCTTT. It encodes CASSLEGTQNTEAFF.

As concerns this clone: The junction and the germline gene differ at one end; a read error may be behind it. The chain links TRBV7-3 to TRBJ1-1; TRBD1 agrees at 9 bases. This CDR3 is 15 amino acids long. Germline CDR1 and CDR2: SGHTA and FQGTGA. This chain's CDR3 is CASSITGGENTEAFF. The CDR3 DNA follows: TGTGCCAGCAGCATAACAGGGGGCGAGAACACTGAAGCTTTCTTT.

The chain has TRBV5-1 and TRBJ2-7; D possibly corresponds to TRBD2 (6 bases). The CDR3 consists of 14 residues. V lost 3 bases and J 6 bases, leaving 16 bases between the germline ends. Germline loops: CDR1 SGHRS, CDR2 YFSETQ. For the CDR3, the DNA is TGCGCCAGCAGCTGGGGGGACTTTATGGGCGAGCAGTACTTC. Its protein is CASSWGDFMGEQYF.

J is TRBJ2-1 and V is TRBV18; TRBD2 matches 13 bases. This CDR3 has 19 amino acids. From germline, CDR1 is KGHSH and CDR2 LQKENI. J was trimmed by 0 bases and V by 5 bases; bases with no gene match: 10. Here the CDR3 reads CASSVAGTSGNPSYNEQFF. CDR3 coding DNA: TGTGCCAGCTCAGTAGCCGGGACTAGCGGGAACCCCTCCTACAATGAGCAGTTCTTC.

This clone was counted a single time. The rearrangement uses TRBV9 and TRBJ1-6; D is undetermined. V was pared by 0 bases and J by 5 bases, with 6 bases between. There are 14 residues in the CDR3. CDR1 is SGDLS and CDR2 is YYNGEE in the germline V gene. CDR3 residues: CASSVATDNSPLHF. Here the CDR3 DNA reads TGTGCCAGCAGCGTAGCTACAGATAATTCACCCCTCCACTTT.

J is TRBJ2-1 and V is TRBV5-1, with D unresolved. Germline loops: CDR1 SGHRS, CDR2 YFSETQ. The V and J ends lost 0 bases and 6 bases respectively, with 16 bases between them. The CDR3 loop spans 16 amino acids. The DNA of the CDR3 is TGCGCCAGCAGCTTGGGCGACTCGCTACCTGGCAATGAGCAGTTCTTC. Translation: CASSLGDSLPGNEQFF.

CDR3 amino acids: CASSGQQGRVKNIQYF. The CDR3 region has the DNA TGCGCCAGCAGTGGCCAACAGGGTCGGGTCAAAAACATTCAGTACTTC. The chain links TRBV10-1 to TRBJ2-4; D is perhaps TRBD1 (6 bases). With 4 bases removed from V and 3 bases from J, the gap between germline ends came to 16 bases. The CDR3 is 16 amino acids. CDR1 WNHNN and CDR2 SYGVQD come from the germline V gene (reference sequence).

This clone was recorded only once. This chain connects TRBV19 to TRBJ2-7; possible D gene TRBD2, 5 bases. V lost 8 bases to trimming and J lost 1 base, with 15 bases between them. CDR3 length: 14 residues. Germline assignment: CDR1 LNHDA and CDR2 SQIVND (reference sequence). CDR3 in DNA: TGTGCCAGTGGCGTGGGTCGAGGGTCCTACGAGCAGTACTTC. This sequence encodes CASGVGRGSYEQYF.

The rearrangement links TRBV11-2 to TRBJ2-3, with 7 bases matching TRBD2. CDR1 is SGHAT, CDR2 FQNNGV, per germline. CDR3 length equals 15 residues. The ends lost 5 bases at V and 2 bases at J; junction bases unmatched: 7. CDR3 bases: TGTGCCAGCAGCCCCGGGAGGCGCAACACAGATACGCAGTATTTT. It translates to CASSPGRRNTDTQYF.

The chain has TRBV6-4 and TRBJ2-1; possibly TRBD2 for D (6 bases). The CDR3 has 16 amino acids. V dropped 3 bases and J dropped 7 bases, with 19 bases sitting between them. Germline V gene data show CDR1 as MRHNA and CDR2 as SNTAGT. CDR3 DNA: TGTGCCAGCAGTGAAGTGGGCGGGAAAAAGAGAAATGAGCAGTTCTTC. This encodes CASSEVGGKKRNEQFF.

The J gene is TRBJ2-7, the V gene TRBV7-3, with a possible D match to TRBD2 (6 bases). The CDR3 consists of 14 residues. Trimming took off 5 bases at V and 4 bases at J, with 15 bases between the two ends. CDR1 SGHTA and CDR2 FQGTGA come from the germline V gene. The CDR3 DNA reads as TGTGCCAGCAGCCGGGGAGATAGCGGATACGAGCAGTACTTC. Protein: CASSRGDSGYEQYF.

This clone came up once. The CDR3 is CASSQSPGQGSWNEQFF. The CDR3 nucleotides are TGTGCCAGCAGCCAGTCTCCGGGACAGGGGTCGTGGAATGAGCAGTTCTTC. J is TRBJ2-1 and V is TRBV14, with 10 bases lining up with TRBD1. This CDR3 spans 17 amino acids. Germline-derived CDR1 and CDR2 are SGHDN and FVKESK. Trimming took 3 bases from V and 7 from J; bases not matched to a gene: 12.

The chain employs TRBV6-1 and TRBJ2-7, with D possibly being TRBD1 (6 bases). V was cut by 3 bases and J by 0 bases, with 15 bases left in between. The CDR3 length is 16 residues. The germline CDR1 and CDR2 sequences are MNHNS and SASEGT. In DNA form, the CDR3 reads TGTGCCAGCAGTGATTCGGGAAGGGGGTCCTCCTACGAGCAGTACTTC. It translates to CASSDSGRGSSYEQYF.

The chain joins TRBV18 to TRBJ1-1, with D possibly matching TRBD1 (5 bases). CDR1 and CDR2 (germline): KGHSH, LQKENI. V was clipped by 2 bases and J by 2 bases, with 15 bases between them. The CDR3 spans 16 residues. This chain's CDR3 is CASSPTGSTGNTEAFF. CDR3 nucleotide sequence: TGTGCCAGCTCACCAACAGGTTCCACAGGAAACACTGAAGCTTTCTTT. Complete variable domain (other parts from reference TRBV18 and TRBJ1-1): NAGVMQNPRHLVRRRGQEARLRCSPMKGHSHVYWYRQLPEEGLKFMVYLQKENIIDESGMPKERFSAEFPKEGPSILRIQQVVRGDSAAYFCASSPTGSTGNTEAFFGQGTRLTVV.

As for this clone: Other DNA sequences from this sample encode an identical CDR3 as well. This sequence joins TRBV3-1 (or the pseudogene TRBV3-2) and TRBJ2-7; 9 nucleotides match TRBD1. The ends lost 3 bases at V and 2 bases at J; junction bases unmatched: 2. The germline CDR1 and CDR2 sequences are LGHDT and YNNKEL (reference sequence). This CDR3 contains 14 residues. The CDR3: CASSQGTGPYEQYF. CDR3 sequence (DNA): TGTGCCAGCAGCCAGGGGACAGGGCCCTACGAGCAGTACTTC.

The J gene is TRBJ2-1, the V gene TRBV6-2 or TRBV6-3, with 11 nucleotides matching TRBD2. The junction had 9 bases not matched to a gene; V was cut back by 2 bases and J by 12 bases. The germline V gene encodes CDR1 MNHEY and CDR2 SVGEGT. The CDR3 has 15 residues. The CDR3 DNA reads TGTGCCAGCAGTTACGGGACTAGCGGTTCTCTCGGGCAGTTCTTC. This gives the protein CASSYGTSGSLGQFF.